This entry concerns a single T cell receptor (beta chain). Its specificity is unknown. With a much larger clone just one base away, this may be a read error. Antiretroviral therapy had run roughly three months, about 14 weeks, before follow-up blood collection. All unsorted peripheral T cells were captured because whole blood was used without fractionation. cDNA was made from approximately 0.55 ug RNA using alpha and beta constant primers. Using multiplexing indices, alpha and beta chain libraries were generated apart by chain-specific third strand synthesis. Ligation attached cDNA to a 5' RACE adapter that carried a random hexamer and SP2 site. TCRdb re-analysed the 5' RACE reads in MiXCR, keeping a single row per CDR3 protein. The data show over 2,000 distinct CDR3 sequences, roughly 14% seen once. The source of the sample is a study of HIV-infected patients and healthy controls. V was trimmed by 8 bases and J by 4 bases, leaving 11 bases between them. CDR1 KGHDR and CDR2 SFDVKD come from the germline V gene. The CDR3 contains 13 residues.

Overall study results and limits: The seeming recovery of the Gini index after therapy in HIV-infected patients vanished in size-matched data. Mean usage of eight alpha and eight beta V genes differed significantly in HIV-infected patients versus controls.

The V and J genes are TRBV24-1 and TRBJ2-1; D is perhaps TRBD2 (5 bases). The TCR was taken from an adult with HIV infection. The material was blood, obtained during antiretroviral therapy. CDR3 loop: CATIGWEYNEQFF. In nucleotides, the CDR3 is TGTGCCACCATTGGGTGGGAGTACAATGAGCAGTTCTTC.